The 31 T cell receptor beta chains reported below all come from one sample, sequenced in a study of blood T cell repertoires in COVID-19. Only in-frame clones appear in the TCRdb table, and some are missing; sequencing was by immunoSEQ multiplex PCR. The repertoire includes around 260,000 clones, around 84% of them detected once, and 4.1% sits in the top ten. The sample comprised PBMCs or T cells enriched from blood (not recorded which). The receptor set was obtained from a man between 25 and 39 years old with acute COVID-19.

The V call is TRBV5-1, the J call TRBJ2-5; TRBD2 matches at 15 bases. From germline, CDR1 is SGHRS and CDR2 YFSETQ. The junction had 9 bases not matched to a gene; V was cut back by 2 bases and J by 4 bases. The CDR3 consists of 18 residues. The CDR3 bases are TGCGCCAGCAGCTTCGGACTAGCGGGGGGGCGAGACGGAGAGACCCAGTACTTC. This codes for CASSFGLAGGRDGETQYF.

J is TRBJ2-2 and V is TRBV7-2; 7 positions agree with TRBD1. The germline V gene encodes CDR1 SGHTA and CDR2 FQGNSA. The CDR3 covers 16 residues. V gave up 3 bases and J gave up 5 bases; unmatched junction bases: 9. CDR3 nucleotides: TGTGCCAGCAGCTTTGGAACAGGGGTTAGGACCGGGGAGCTGTTTTTT. Translated, it gives CASSFGTGVRTGELFF.

This clone has a handful of counts. V usage is TRBV24-1 and J usage is TRBJ2-3, with 9 positions matching TRBD1. Germline CDR1 KGHDR, CDR2 SFDVKD. With V trimmed by 6 bases and J by 3 bases, 6 bases remained unmatched. The CDR3 extends over 15 amino acids. The CDR3 is CATSTTGGGTDTQYF. The CDR3 DNA follows: TGTGCCACCAGTACGACAGGGGGTGGGACAGATACGCAGTATTTT.

CDR3 nucleotide sequence: TGTGCCAGCAGTTTACAACGGGAAGGGAATGAGCAGTTCTTC. This gives the protein CASSLQREGNEQFF. The rearrangement uses TRBV27 and TRBJ2-1, with D tentatively TRBD2 (5 bases). There are 14 residues in the CDR3. Between the trimmed V and J ends, which lost 2 bases and 7 bases, there was a span of 12 bases. The germline V gene has CDR1 MNHEY and CDR2 SMNVEV (reference sequence).

This clone was counted a single time. The V and J genes are TRBV7-9 and TRBJ2-3, with D possibly TRBD1 on 5 matching bases. The germline V and J ends were trimmed by 3 bases and 2 bases, with 9 bases remaining between them. The CDR3 consists of 14 residues. Germline V gene sequence: CDR1 SEHNR, CDR2 FQNEAQ (reference sequence). The CDR3 sequence: CASSFMTDTDTQYF. CDR3 sequence (DNA): TGTGCCAGCAGCTTCATGACAGACACAGATACGCAGTATTTT.

The chain employs TRBV25-1 and TRBJ2-2, with D possibly being TRBD2 (5 bases). With 4 bases removed from V and 3 bases from J, the gap between germline ends came to 9 bases. This CDR3 comprises 14 residues. Germline loops: CDR1 MGHDK, CDR2 SYGVNS. This CDR3 reads CASSGGQDTGELFF. The CDR3 coding sequence is TGTGCCAGCAGTGGAGGGCAGGACACCGGGGAGCTGTTTTTT.

This clone has more than one count but fewer than ten. The rearrangement joins TRBV5-8 to TRBJ1-4, with D tentatively TRBD1 (6 bases). The CDR3 contains 13 residues. V lost 4 bases, J lost 8 bases, and 12 bases lay in between. Germline-derived CDR1 and CDR2 are SGHTS and YDEGEE. CDR3 coding DNA: TGTGCCAGCAGCGTTTTAAGGGGGGAAAAACTGTTTTTT. Translated: CASSVLRGEKLFF.

V gene TRBV6-4 combines with J gene TRBJ1-1, with TRBD1 matching 12 bases. From germline, CDR1 is MRHNA and CDR2 SNTAGT. V lost 6 bases, J lost 2 bases, and 13 bases stayed unmatched. This CDR3 is built from 18 residues. CDR3 region: CASSRLSGQGAANTEAFF. CDR3 sequence (DNA): TGTGCCAGCAGCCGTCTTTCGGGACAGGGGGCAGCTAACACTGAAGCTTTCTTT.

The chain links TRBV6-5 to TRBJ1-3, with D perhaps TRBD1 (6 bases). The germline CDR1 and CDR2 sequences are MNHEY and SVGAGI. V was shortened by 10 bases and J by 3 bases, with 19 bases between the two germline ends. The CDR3 runs 15 residues. CDR3 sequence reads: CATYSRGTNGNTIYF. In nucleotides, the CDR3 is TGTGCCACCTACTCCAGGGGAACGAATGGAAACACCATATATTTT.

The gene calls are TRBV25-1 and TRBJ1-2; D is uncertain. The CDR3 covers 12 residues. The germline V gene encodes CDR1 MGHDK and CDR2 SYGVNS. Trimming stripped 4 bases from V and 3 bases from J, with 6 bases between. CDR3 region: CASSVRDYGYTF. The CDR3 region has the DNA TGTGCCAGCAGTGTCCGGGACTATGGCTACACCTTC.

The gene calls are TRBV5-5 and TRBJ1-4, with D possibly TRBD1 on 5 matching bases. V was trimmed by 0 bases and J by 4 bases, leaving 7 bases between them. The length of the CDR3 is 14 residues. Germline V gives CDR1 SGHKS, CDR2 YYEKEE (reference sequence). This CDR3 reads CASSLETVNEKLFF. The CDR3 DNA sequence: TGTGCCAGCAGCTTGGAGACAGTTAATGAAAAACTGTTTTTT.

V usage is TRBV10-3 and J usage is TRBJ1-1; D is possibly TRBD1 (5 bases). CDR1 is ENHRY and CDR2 is SYGVKD in the germline V gene. Trimming took off 10 bases at V and 10 bases at J, with 13 bases between the two ends. The CDR3 totals 10 residues. Written as DNA, the CDR3 is TGTGCCACACGGGACTGGGTAGCTTTCTTT. Its protein product is CATRDWVAFF.

This chain joins TRBV28 and TRBJ2-5; 11 nucleotides line up with TRBD1. This CDR3 comprises 15 residues. The junction had 6 bases not matched to a gene; V was cut back by 4 bases and J by 5 bases. Germline V gene data show CDR1 as MDHEN and CDR2 as SYDVKM. The CDR3 DNA reads TGTGCCAGCAGTTCCAGGACAGGGGGCACTGAGACCCAGTACTTC. Translated: CASSSRTGGTETQYF.

V usage is TRBV3-1 (or the pseudogene TRBV3-2) and J usage is TRBJ1-4; D call uncertain. Per the germline V gene, CDR1 is LGHDT and CDR2 is YNNKEL (reference sequence). The V end lost 5 bases, the J end lost 10 bases, and 14 bases lay between the germline ends. This CDR3 is 13 amino acids long. The CDR3 region has the DNA TGTGCCAGCAGCGGGCCAACGGGGAGAAAACTGTTTTTT. Translation gives CASSGPTGRKLFF.

A single count supports this clone. V gene TRBV19 combines with J gene TRBJ2-1, with 8 bases identical to TRBD1. With 8 bases clipped from V and 7 bases from J, the junction kept 10 bases outside the gene matches. Germline V gene data show CDR1 as LNHDA and CDR2 as SQIVND (reference sequence). This CDR3 is 14 amino acids long. CDR3 DNA: TGTGCCAGTGAACTTAGGGACAGGTCAAATGAGCAGTTCTTC. Translation gives CASELRDRSNEQFF.

The chain is built from TRBV27 and TRBJ1-5; D gene unclear. V was shortened by 0 bases and J by 15 bases, with 12 bases between the two germline ends. The CDR3 contains 12 residues. The germline V gene encodes CDR1 MNHEY and CDR2 SMNVEV (reference sequence). Written as DNA, the CDR3 is TGTGCCAGCAGTTTATCGCGGGGTGAGCTGCATTTT. Its protein product is CASSLSRGELHF.

V and J are TRBV10-3 and TRBJ1-4; 7 positions agree with TRBD1. With 7 bases clipped from V and 5 bases from J, the junction kept 4 bases outside the gene matches. From germline, CDR1 is ENHRY and CDR2 SYGVKD. The CDR3 has 13 amino acids. CDR3 loop: CAIKEQGNEKLFF. The CDR3, as DNA: TGTGCCATCAAGGAACAGGGGAATGAAAAACTGTTTTTT.

The chain combines TRBV19 with TRBJ2-1; the D is unclear. Germline V gene lookup returns CDR1 LNHDA and CDR2 SQIVND (reference sequence). CDR3 size: 13 residues. Trimming took off 5 bases at V and 4 bases at J, with 9 bases between the two ends. CDR3 in amino acids: CASSSAGYNEQFF. CDR3 DNA sequence: TGTGCCAGTAGTTCCGCCGGTTACAATGAGCAGTTCTTC.

This clone was seen a handful of times. The chain combines TRBV4-2 with TRBJ2-1; possible D gene TRBD2, 6 bases. V lost 5 bases to trimming and J lost 9 bases, with 17 bases between them. In germline, CDR1 is LGHNA, CDR2 YNFKEQ. CDR3 length: 14 residues. CDR3: CASSVRDSPAEQFF. CDR3 in DNA: TGTGCCAGCAGCGTCCGGGACTCACCGGCTGAGCAGTTCTTC.

The V call is TRBV28, the J call TRBJ1-4, with D unresolved. CDR1 MDHEN and CDR2 SYDVKM come from the germline V gene. The ends were cut back, 10 bases at V and 5 bases at J, with 17 bases in the middle. The CDR3 sequence is 14 residues long. CDR3 region: CATTDLGANEKLFF. DNA of the CDR3: TGTGCCACCACCGATCTCGGTGCCAATGAAAAACTGTTTTTT.

This clone appeared a single time. The chain combines TRBV7-9 with TRBJ1-1; the match to TRBD1 covers 7 bases. CDR3 length: 15 residues. Germline trimming cut 4 bases from V and 3 bases from J; bases unmatched to any gene: 8. Germline CDR1 reads SEHNR; CDR2 reads FQNEAQ (reference sequence). The CDR3 loop reads CASSSIRGPDTEAFF. The CDR3 DNA sequence: TGTGCCAGCAGCTCCATTAGGGGGCCTGACACTGAAGCTTTCTTT.

The CDR3 nucleotides read TGTGCCAGCAGCCCCCCATCGGACAGCCCGCACCAAGAGACCCAGTACTTC. This translates into CASSPPSDSPHQETQYF. The chain has TRBV13 and TRBJ2-5, with a possible D match to TRBD1 (6 bases). The V end lost 5 bases, the J end lost 0 bases, and 19 bases lay between the germline ends. Germline-derived CDR1 and CDR2 are PRHDT and FYEKMQ (reference sequence). The CDR3 runs 17 residues.

The genes are TRBV6-1 and TRBJ2-7, with D unclear. Looked up from germline, CDR1 is MNHNS and CDR2 is SASEGT. The CDR3 covers 13 residues. V was pared by 2 bases and J by 2 bases, with 7 bases between. For the CDR3, the DNA is TGTGCCAGCAGTGAAAATGGGCCCTACGAGCAGTACGTC. This translates into CASSENGPYEQYV.

The rearrangement links TRBV14 to TRBJ2-3, with D possibly being TRBD1 (8 bases). CDR3 length: 15 residues. The germline V gene has CDR1 SGHDN and CDR2 FVKESK. Trimming took 1 base from V and 4 from J, leaving 12 bases between them. In DNA form, the CDR3 reads TGTGCCAGCAGCCAAGGACAGGGGAGGGCAGATACGCAGTATTTT. Protein product: CASSQGQGRADTQYF.

The chain uses TRBV5-1 and TRBJ2-3, with D possibly TRBD2 on 6 matching bases. CDR3 size: 15 residues. The V gene's germline CDR1 is SGHRS and CDR2 YFSETQ. Trimming removed 6 bases from V and 4 bases from J, with 18 bases in between. The CDR3 reads CASTQSVGGSDTQYF. The CDR3 nucleotides read TGCGCCAGCACCCAGTCGGTGGGGGGATCAGATACGCAGTATTTT.

Remarks on this clone: An end of the junction differs from the germline gene, which may be a read error. CDR3 nucleotides: TGTGCCAGCAGCCTCCTAGCGGGAGCCGGCAATGAGCAGTTCTTC. Encoded protein: CASSLLAGAGNEQFF. V gene TRBV5-1 combines with J gene TRBJ2-1, with TRBD2 matching over 10 bases. Germline V gene sequence: CDR1 SGHRS, CDR2 YFSETQ. The CDR3 has 15 residues.

The V call is TRBV24-1, the J call TRBJ2-3; the match to TRBD2 covers 7 bases. The CDR3 is made up of 14 amino acids. Germline V gene lookup returns CDR1 KGHDR and CDR2 SFDVKD. The trim removed 1 base at V and 7 bases at J, leaving 4 bases unmatched. CDR3: CATSDFGGTHTQYF. CDR3 in DNA: TGTGCCACCAGTGATTTCGGGGGGACCCATACGCAGTATTTT.

The gene calls are TRBV28 and TRBJ2-5; 9 bases align to TRBD2. This CDR3 contains 15 residues. CDR1 and CDR2 (germline): MDHEN, SYDVKM. Unmatched junction bases numbered 11, after V lost 7 bases and J lost 5 bases. The CDR3 nucleotides read TGTGCCAGCACCGCGGGGCTAGCGGGAAGCGAGACCCAGTACTTC. Translating gives CASTAGLAGSETQYF.

This chain joins TRBV11-2 and TRBJ1-4; the D is unclear. Trimming removed 5 bases from V and 5 bases from J, with 18 bases in between. The CDR3 extends over 16 amino acids. Germline V gives CDR1 SGHAT, CDR2 FQNNGV. CDR3: CASSEDFRQSNEKLFF. CDR3 bases: TGTGCCAGCAGCGAGGACTTCAGACAATCGAATGAAAAACTGTTTTTT.

The CDR3 here is CAISGQGAEAFF. Written as DNA, the CDR3 is TGTGCCATCAGTGGGCAGGGGGCTGAAGCTTTCTTT. The chain uses TRBV10-3 and TRBJ1-1; 7 bases align to TRBD1. CDR3 length equals 12 residues. From germline, CDR1 is ENHRY and CDR2 SYGVKD. J was trimmed by 6 bases and V by 4 bases; bases with no gene match: 2.

This clone was counted only a few times. The V gene is TRBV7-9, the J gene TRBJ2-2; 7 nucleotides align to TRBD2. This CDR3 contains 16 residues. The ends lost 2 bases at V and 3 bases at J; junction bases unmatched: 6. Germline V gene lookup returns CDR1 SEHNR and CDR2 FQNEAQ (reference sequence). The CDR3 DNA is TGTGCCAGCAGCTTATTGAGCCTAGCGGACACCGGGGAGCTGTTTTTT. This sequence encodes CASSLLSLADTGELFF. Together with reference TRBV7-9 and TRBJ2-2, the CDR3 gives the full variable domain: DTGVSQNPRHKITKRGQNVTFRCDPISEHNRLYWYRQTLGQGPEFLTYFQNEAQLEKSRLLSDRFSAERPKGSFSTLEIQRTEQGDSAMYLCASSLLSLADTGELFFGEGSRLTVL.